This TCR beta chain emerged from a study of T-cell memory formation after mild COVID-19. As for the study in general: Across donors, TCR clusters were largely donor specific. Study-level findings and limits: Those CD4+ clones that contracted were mainly in CM and EM (CD8+ ones in EMRA). Clones shrinking from day 15 to 85 showed even CD4/CD8 mixes; later expanders tilted CD4+.

V was pared by 3 bases and J by 1 base, with 6 bases between. Germline V gives CDR1 SGHDN, CDR2 FVKESK. The CDR3 has 13 amino acids. Constant-segment primers and 5'RACE yielded cDNA libraries for TCR alpha and TCR beta, each carrying sample barcodes and UMIs. TCRdb re-called the 5' RACE reads with MiXCR, one entry per CDR3 protein. In the table there are 550,000 to 600,000 distinct CDR3 sequences, roughly 21% of which are singletons. Regarding this clonotype: Antigen: not known.

The sample comprised PBMCs or a T cell subset sorted from them (not recorded which). The clonotype comes from an adult woman who had mild COVID-19 (a few samples of this study predate the infection). Cell type and time point are not known. The V and J genes are TRBV14 and TRBJ1-1; D remains unclear. The CDR3 spells CASSHKANTEAFF. DNA of the CDR3: TGTGCCAGCAGCCATAAGGCGAACACTGAAGCTTTCTTT.